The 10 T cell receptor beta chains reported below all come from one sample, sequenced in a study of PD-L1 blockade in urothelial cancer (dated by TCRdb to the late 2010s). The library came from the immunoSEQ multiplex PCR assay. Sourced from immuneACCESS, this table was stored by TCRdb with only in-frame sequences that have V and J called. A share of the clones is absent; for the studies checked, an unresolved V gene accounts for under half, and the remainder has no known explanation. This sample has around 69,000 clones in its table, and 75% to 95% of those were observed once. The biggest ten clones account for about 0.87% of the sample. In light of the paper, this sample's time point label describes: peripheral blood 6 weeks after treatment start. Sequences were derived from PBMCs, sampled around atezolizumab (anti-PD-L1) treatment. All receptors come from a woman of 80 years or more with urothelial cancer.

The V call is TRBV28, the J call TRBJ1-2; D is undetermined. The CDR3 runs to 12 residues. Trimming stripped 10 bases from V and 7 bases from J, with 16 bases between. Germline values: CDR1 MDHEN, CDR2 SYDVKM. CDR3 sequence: CATKVFRGGYTF. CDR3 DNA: TGTGCCACCAAGGTCTTTAGAGGTGGCTACACCTTC.

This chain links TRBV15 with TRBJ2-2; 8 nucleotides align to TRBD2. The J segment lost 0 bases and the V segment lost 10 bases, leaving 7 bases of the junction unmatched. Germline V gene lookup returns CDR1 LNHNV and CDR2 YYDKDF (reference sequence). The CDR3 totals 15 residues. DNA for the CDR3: TGTGCCATACAGCTAGCGGGCTCGAACACCGGGGAGCTGTTTTTT. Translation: CAIQLAGSNTGELFF.

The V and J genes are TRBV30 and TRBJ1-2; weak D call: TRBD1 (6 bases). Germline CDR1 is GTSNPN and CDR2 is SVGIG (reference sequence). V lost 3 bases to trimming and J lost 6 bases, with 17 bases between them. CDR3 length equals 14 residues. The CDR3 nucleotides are TGTGCCTGGAGATCCGGGCAGGGGATCCATGGCTACACCTTC. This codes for CAWRSGQGIHGYTF.

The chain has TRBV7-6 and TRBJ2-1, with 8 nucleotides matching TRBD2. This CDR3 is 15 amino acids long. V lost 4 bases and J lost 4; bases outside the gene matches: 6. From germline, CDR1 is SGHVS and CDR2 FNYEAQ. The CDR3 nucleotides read TGTGCCAGCAGCTCCTCCTTAGCGGGGTACAATGAGCAGTTCTTC. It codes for CASSSSLAGYNEQFF. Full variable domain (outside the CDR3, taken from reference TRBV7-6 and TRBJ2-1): GAGVSQSPRYKVTKRGQDVALRCDPISGHVSLYWYRQALGQGPEFLTYFNYEAQQDKSGLPNDRFSAERPEGSISTLTIQRTEQRDSAMYRCASSSSLAGYNEQFFGPGTRLTVL.

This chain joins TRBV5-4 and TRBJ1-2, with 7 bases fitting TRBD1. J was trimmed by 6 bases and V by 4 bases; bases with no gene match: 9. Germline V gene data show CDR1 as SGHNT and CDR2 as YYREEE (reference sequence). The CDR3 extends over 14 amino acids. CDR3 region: CASSQQGMEDGYTF. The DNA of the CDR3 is TGTGCCAGCAGCCAACAGGGGATGGAGGATGGCTACACCTTC. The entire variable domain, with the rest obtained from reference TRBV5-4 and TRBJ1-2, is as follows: ETGVTQSPTHLIKTRGQQVTLRCSSQSGHNTVSWYQQALGQGPQFIFQYYREEENGRGNFPPRFSGLQFPNYSSELNVNALELDDSALYLCASSQQGMEDGYTFGSGTRLTVV.

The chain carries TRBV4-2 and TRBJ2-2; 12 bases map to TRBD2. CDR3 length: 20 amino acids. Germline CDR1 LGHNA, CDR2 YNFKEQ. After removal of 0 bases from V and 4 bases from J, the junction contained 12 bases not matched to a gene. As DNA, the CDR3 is TGTGCCAGCAGCCAAGACTCTAGCGGGAGGGCCGTAGGTCTCACCGGGGAGCTGTTTTTT. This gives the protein CASSQDSSGRAVGLTGELFF.

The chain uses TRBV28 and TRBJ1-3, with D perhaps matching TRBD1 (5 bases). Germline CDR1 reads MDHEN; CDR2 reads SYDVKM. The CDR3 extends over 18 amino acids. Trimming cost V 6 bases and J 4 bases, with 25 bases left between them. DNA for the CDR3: TGTGCCAGCAGCTCCCCTTTGGGGTGGCAGGGAAGGGGAAACACCATATATTTT. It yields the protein CASSSPLGWQGRGNTIYF.

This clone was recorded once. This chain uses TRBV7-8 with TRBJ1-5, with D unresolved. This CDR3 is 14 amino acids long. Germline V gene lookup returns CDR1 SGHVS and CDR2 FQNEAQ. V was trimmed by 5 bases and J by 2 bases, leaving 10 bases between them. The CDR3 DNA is TGTGCCAGCAGCACGAGAGGTCGCAATCAGCCCCAGCATTTT. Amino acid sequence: CASSTRGRNQPQHF.

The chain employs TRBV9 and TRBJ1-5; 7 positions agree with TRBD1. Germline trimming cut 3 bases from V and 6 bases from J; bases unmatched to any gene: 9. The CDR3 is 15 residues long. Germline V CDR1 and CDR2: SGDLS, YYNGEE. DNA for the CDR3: TGTGCCAGCAGCGCAGACAGGGAAGAGGGTCAGCCCCAGCATTTT. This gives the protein CASSADREEGQPQHF.

The CDR3, as DNA: TGTGCCAGCAGTCCCGGTCGGACGCAGTATTTT. It yields the protein CASSPGRTQYF. The chain is built from TRBV27 and TRBJ2-3; D is uncertain. Germline V gene sequence: CDR1 MNHEY, CDR2 SMNVEV (reference sequence). V gave up 5 bases and J gave up 9 bases, with 9 bases separating them. CDR3 length equals 11 residues.